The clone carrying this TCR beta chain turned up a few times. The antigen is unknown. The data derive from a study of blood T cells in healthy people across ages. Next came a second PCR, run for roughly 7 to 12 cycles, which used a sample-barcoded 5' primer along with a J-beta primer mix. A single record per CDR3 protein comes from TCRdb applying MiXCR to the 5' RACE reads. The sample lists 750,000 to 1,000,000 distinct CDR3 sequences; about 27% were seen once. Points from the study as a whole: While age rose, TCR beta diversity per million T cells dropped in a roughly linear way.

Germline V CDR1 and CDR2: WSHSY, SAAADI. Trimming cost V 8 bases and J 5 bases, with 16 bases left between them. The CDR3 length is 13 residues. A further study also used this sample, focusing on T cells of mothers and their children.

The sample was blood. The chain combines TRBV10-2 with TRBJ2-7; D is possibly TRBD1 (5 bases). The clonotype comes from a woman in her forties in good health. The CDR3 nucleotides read TGCGCCAGCGGTCTCCAGGGCGCCGACGAGCAGTACTTC. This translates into CASGLQGADEQYF.